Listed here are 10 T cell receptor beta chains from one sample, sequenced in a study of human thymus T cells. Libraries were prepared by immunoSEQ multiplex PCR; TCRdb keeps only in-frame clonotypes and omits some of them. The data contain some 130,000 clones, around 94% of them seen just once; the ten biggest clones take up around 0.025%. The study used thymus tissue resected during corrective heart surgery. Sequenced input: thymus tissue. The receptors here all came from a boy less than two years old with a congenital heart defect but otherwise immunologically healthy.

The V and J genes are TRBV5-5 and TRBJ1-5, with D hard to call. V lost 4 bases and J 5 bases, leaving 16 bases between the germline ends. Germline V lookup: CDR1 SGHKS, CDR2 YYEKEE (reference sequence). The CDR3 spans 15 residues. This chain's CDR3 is CASSACPEIHQPQHF. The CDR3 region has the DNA TGTGCCAGCAGCGCCTGTCCGGAAATCCATCAGCCCCAGCATTTT.

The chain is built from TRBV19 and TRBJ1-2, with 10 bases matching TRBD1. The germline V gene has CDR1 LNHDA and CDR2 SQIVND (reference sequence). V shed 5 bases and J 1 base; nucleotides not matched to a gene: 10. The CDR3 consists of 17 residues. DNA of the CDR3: TGTGCCAGTAGTCACGGGACAGGGGAGATTTATAACTATGGCTACACCTTC. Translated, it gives CASSHGTGEIYNYGYTF.

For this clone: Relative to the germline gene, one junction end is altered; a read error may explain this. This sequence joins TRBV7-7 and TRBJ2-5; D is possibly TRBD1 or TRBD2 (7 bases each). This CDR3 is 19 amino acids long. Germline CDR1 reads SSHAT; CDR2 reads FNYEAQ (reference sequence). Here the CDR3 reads CASSPVLRGGLPEAETQYF. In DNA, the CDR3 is TGTGCTAGCAGCCCGGTGCTCAGGGGGGGGCTGCCAGAAGCAGAGACCCAGTACTTC.

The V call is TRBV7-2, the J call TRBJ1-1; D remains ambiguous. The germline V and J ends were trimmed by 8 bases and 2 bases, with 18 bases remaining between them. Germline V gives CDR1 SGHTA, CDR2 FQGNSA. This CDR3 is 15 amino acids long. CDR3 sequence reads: CASLGLGGFNTEAFF. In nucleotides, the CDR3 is TGTGCCAGCTTAGGATTAGGAGGGTTCAACACTGAAGCTTTCTTT.

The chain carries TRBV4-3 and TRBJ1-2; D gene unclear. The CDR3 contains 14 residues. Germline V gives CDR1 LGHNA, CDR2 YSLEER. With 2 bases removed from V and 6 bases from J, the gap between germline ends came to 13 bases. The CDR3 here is CASSQSDGGNGYTF. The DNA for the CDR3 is TGCGCCAGCAGCCAAAGTGATGGAGGGAATGGCTACACCTTC.

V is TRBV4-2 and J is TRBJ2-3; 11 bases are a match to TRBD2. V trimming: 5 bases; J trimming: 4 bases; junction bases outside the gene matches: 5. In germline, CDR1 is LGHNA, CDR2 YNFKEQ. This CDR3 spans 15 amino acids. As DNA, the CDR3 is TGTGCCAGCAGCACACGGACTAGCGGGCCAGATACGCAGTATTTT. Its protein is CASSTRTSGPDTQYF.

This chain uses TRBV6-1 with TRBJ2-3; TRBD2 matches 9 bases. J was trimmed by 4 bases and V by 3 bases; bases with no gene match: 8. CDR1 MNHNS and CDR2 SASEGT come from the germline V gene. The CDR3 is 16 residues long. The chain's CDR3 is CASSDHSGGPPDTQYF. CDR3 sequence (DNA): TGTGCCAGCAGTGATCATAGCGGGGGCCCTCCAGATACGCAGTATTTT.

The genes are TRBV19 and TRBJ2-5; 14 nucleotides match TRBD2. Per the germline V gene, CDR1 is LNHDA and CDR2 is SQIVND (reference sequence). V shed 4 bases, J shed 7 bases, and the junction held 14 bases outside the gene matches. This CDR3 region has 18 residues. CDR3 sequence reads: CASSTRTSGGQRGWTQYF. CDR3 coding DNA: TGTGCCAGTAGTACACGGACTAGCGGGGGGCAGAGAGGGTGGACCCAGTACTTC.

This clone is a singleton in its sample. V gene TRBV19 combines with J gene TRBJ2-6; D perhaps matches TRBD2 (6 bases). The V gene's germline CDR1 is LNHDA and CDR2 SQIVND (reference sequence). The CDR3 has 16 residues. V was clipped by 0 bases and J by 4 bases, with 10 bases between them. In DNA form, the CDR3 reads TGTGCCAGTAGTATAGATCGGGGGTCCGGGGCCAACGTCCTGACTTTC. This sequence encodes CASSIDRGSGANVLTF.

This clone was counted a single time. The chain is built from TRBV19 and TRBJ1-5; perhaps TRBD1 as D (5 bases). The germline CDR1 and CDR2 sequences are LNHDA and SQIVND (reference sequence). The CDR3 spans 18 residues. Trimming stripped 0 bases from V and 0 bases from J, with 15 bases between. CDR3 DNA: TGTGCCAGTAGTATAGAGAGGGGCCTTCTTTATAGCAATCAGCCCCAGCATTTT. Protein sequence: CASSIERGLLYSNQPQHF.